The 14 T cell receptor beta chains in this list originate from one sample, sequenced in a study of T cell responses to AZD1222 COVID-19 vaccine. Some clones are missing from TCRdb's copy, which holds only in-frame ones; the method was immunoSEQ multiplex PCR. This sample has roughly 140,000 clones, with 85% to 95% found just once. The sequencing used peripheral blood, collected on day 0 of AZD1222 vaccination. The receptors stem from an adult in good health.

V is TRBV9 and J is TRBJ1-6, with D unclear. The CDR3 loop spans 14 amino acids. Trimming took off 3 bases at V and 6 bases at J, with 10 bases between the two ends. In germline, CDR1 is SGDLS, CDR2 YYNGEE. Here the CDR3 DNA reads TGTGCCAGCAGCGCCCCGCCTCGTAATTCACCCCTCCACTTT. It is translated as CASSAPPRNSPLHF.

The chain couples TRBV18 to TRBJ2-1, with 7 bases identical to TRBD2. Trimming took 0 bases from V and 0 from J; bases not matched to a gene: 2. Germline CDR1 KGHSH, CDR2 LQKENI. The CDR3 runs 16 residues. The CDR3 here is CASSPPGEGSYNEQFF. CDR3 bases: TGTGCCAGCTCACCACCGGGGGAGGGCTCCTACAATGAGCAGTTCTTC.

V is TRBV2 and J is TRBJ1-1; the match to TRBD1 covers 7 bases. Trimming removed 8 bases from V and 4 bases from J; junction bases left unmatched: 4. The CDR3 is 12 amino acids. Per germline, CDR1 SNHLY and CDR2 FYNNEI. The CDR3 bases are TGTGCCAGCGGACAGGCCCCCACTGAAGCTTTCTTT. Amino acids: CASGQAPTEAFF.

V gene TRBV4-2 combines with J gene TRBJ2-3; D perhaps matches TRBD2 (6 bases). V shed 4 bases and J shed 4 bases, with 21 bases lying between them. Germline V gene lookup returns CDR1 LGHNA and CDR2 YNFKEQ. The CDR3 sequence is 17 residues long. This CDR3 is CASSRALRGLEADTQYF. The CDR3 DNA reads as TGTGCCAGCAGCCGCGCTTTACGGGGGTTAGAGGCAGATACGCAGTATTTT.

The chain uses TRBV29-1 and TRBJ2-3; tentatively, D is TRBD1 or TRBD2 (5 bases each). Germline V gene sequence: CDR1 SQVTM, CDR2 ANQGSEA. This CDR3 is built from 16 residues. Trimming took 7 bases from V and 8 from J, leaving 28 bases between them. For the CDR3, the DNA is TGCAGCGCCGAAAGGTTGGGACCCAAAGCCAGCGGTACGCAGTATTTT. Its protein is CSAERLGPKASGTQYF.

The chain recombines TRBV19 with TRBJ2-2, with TRBD2 matching over 9 bases. Trimming took 0 bases from V and 7 from J; bases not matched to a gene: 9. Germline CDR1 reads LNHDA; CDR2 reads SQIVND (reference sequence). This CDR3 has 17 residues. CDR3 bases: TGTGCCAGTAGTATAGAGCATGCGGGAGGGCGTATCGGGGAGCTGTTTTTT. Encoded protein: CASSIEHAGGRIGELFF.

The chain is built from TRBV18 and TRBJ1-1, with D possibly matching TRBD1 (5 bases). V was clipped by 3 bases and J by 1 base, with 12 bases between them. CDR1 and CDR2 from the germline V gene are KGHSH and LQKENI. The CDR3 has 15 residues. The CDR3 DNA reads as TGTGCCAGCTCACCCCAGGGTGTTAAGAACACTGAAGCTTTCTTT. As protein: CASSPQGVKNTEAFF.

V gene TRBV15 combines with J gene TRBJ1-1; the D is unclear. Germline V lookup: CDR1 LNHNV, CDR2 YYDKDF (reference sequence). V was pared by 0 bases and J by 5 bases, with 10 bases between. CDR3 size: 14 residues. The CDR3 spells CATSRDGGLTEAFF. CDR3 sequence (DNA): TGTGCCACCAGCAGAGATGGAGGGTTAACTGAAGCTTTCTTT.

CDR3 sequence (DNA): TGTGCCAGCAGCTTACAGGGTTCCTCTGGAAACACCATATATTTT. Protein product: CASSLQGSSGNTIYF. The chain has TRBV7-9 and TRBJ1-3; a possible D gene is TRBD1 (5 bases). Trimming cost V 2 bases and J 0 bases, with 8 bases left between them. The length of the CDR3 is 15 residues. Germline lookup yields CDR1 SEHNR and CDR2 FQNEAQ (reference sequence).

The chain is built from TRBV2 and TRBJ2-1; 8 nucleotides match TRBD2. Germline CDR1 and CDR2: SNHLY and FYNNEI. Trimming removed 8 bases from V and 5 bases from J; junction bases left unmatched: 14. The CDR3 is 16 amino acids. This CDR3 reads CASHEAGSGRNNEQFF. The CDR3 DNA is TGTGCCAGCCACGAAGCAGGAAGCGGGAGAAACAATGAGCAGTTCTTC. The whole variable domain, remainder taken from reference TRBV2 and TRBJ2-1, is EPEVTQTPSHQVTQMGQEVILRCVPISNHLYFYWYRQILGQKVEFLVSFYNNEISEKSEIFDDQFSVERPDGSNFTLKIRSTKLEDSAMYFCASHEAGSGRNNEQFFGPGTRLTVL.

The chain carries TRBV10-3 and TRBJ1-1; 7 nucleotides agree with TRBD1. Germline V lookup: CDR1 ENHRY, CDR2 SYGVKD. CDR3 size: 14 residues. Trimming at V came to 2 bases and at J to 6 bases, leaving 6 bases not matched to a gene. The CDR3 sequence: CAISEETGVAEAFF. Here the CDR3 DNA reads TGTGCCATCAGTGAGGAAACAGGGGTCGCTGAAGCTTTCTTT.

This clone came up once. The chain recombines TRBV7-9 with TRBJ1-6; D remains unclear. Trimming took 5 bases from V and 10 from J, leaving 12 bases between them. The CDR3 totals 13 residues. CDR1 is SEHNR and CDR2 is FQNEAQ in the germline V gene (reference sequence). CDR3 protein: CASSPSIRSPLHF. CDR3 bases: TGTGCCAGCAGCCCCTCAATAAGGTCACCCCTCCACTTT.

The chain is built from TRBV5-6 and TRBJ1-5; 7 nucleotides agree with TRBD1. This CDR3 has 12 residues. CDR1 SGHDT and CDR2 YYEEEE come from the germline V gene. Trimming removed 2 bases from V and 7 bases from J; junction bases left unmatched: 0. CDR3 sequence reads: CASSFRGQPQHF. CDR3 in DNA: TGTGCCAGCAGCTTCAGGGGGCAGCCCCAGCATTTT.

V is TRBV9 and J is TRBJ1-4; 8 bases map to TRBD1. With 4 bases clipped from V and 11 bases from J, the junction kept 10 bases outside the gene matches. The CDR3 totals 14 residues. The germline gives CDR1 SGDLS, CDR2 YYNGEE. In DNA, the CDR3 is TGTGCCAGCAGCCCCCATCCGGACAGGGAGAAACTGTTTTTT. This codes for CASSPHPDREKLFF.